This T cell receptor beta chain was captured in a study of blood T cell repertoires in COVID-19. Sequenced by immunoSEQ multiplex PCR; TCRdb stores in-frame clones only, minus some. In the table there are approximately 250,000 clones, 85% to 90% of which are singletons. Points on this clone: Other DNA sequences in this sample translate to the same CDR3.

CDR1 is SGHTA, CDR2 FQGTGA, per germline. Trimming left V 1 base short and J 2 bases short, with 9 bases between. The CDR3 length is 14 residues. This receptor was identified in a woman in her fifties or sixties in a cohort exposed to, infected with or recovered from COVID-19 (not recorded which). The chain employs TRBV7-3 and TRBJ2-7; the D gene is possibly TRBD1 (5 bases). Sequenced input: PBMCs or T cells enriched from blood (not recorded which). CDR3 sequence (DNA): TGTGCCAGCAGCTTAAGGCAGGGCCCCTACGAGCAGTACTTC. Residues: CASSLRQGPYEQYF.